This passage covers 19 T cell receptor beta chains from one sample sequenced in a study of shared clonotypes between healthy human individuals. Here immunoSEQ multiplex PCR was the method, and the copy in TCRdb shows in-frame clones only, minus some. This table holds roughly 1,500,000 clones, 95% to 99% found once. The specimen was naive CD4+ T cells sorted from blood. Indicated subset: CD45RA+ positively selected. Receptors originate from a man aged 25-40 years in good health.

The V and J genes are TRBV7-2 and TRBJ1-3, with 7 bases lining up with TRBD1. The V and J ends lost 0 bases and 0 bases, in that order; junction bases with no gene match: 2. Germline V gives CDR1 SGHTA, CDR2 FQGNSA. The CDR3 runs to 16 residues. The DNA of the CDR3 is TGTGCCAGCAGCTTAGCGGGACAGAGCTCTGGAAACACCATATATTTT. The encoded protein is CASSLAGQSSGNTIYF.

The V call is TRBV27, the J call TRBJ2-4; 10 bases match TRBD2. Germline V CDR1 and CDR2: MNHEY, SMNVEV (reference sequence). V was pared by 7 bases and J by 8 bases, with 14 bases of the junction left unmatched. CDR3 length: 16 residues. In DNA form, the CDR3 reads TGTGCCAGCAAAGAGGAAGCGGGAGGGCGATGGGACATTCAGTACTTC. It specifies CASKEEAGGRWDIQYF.

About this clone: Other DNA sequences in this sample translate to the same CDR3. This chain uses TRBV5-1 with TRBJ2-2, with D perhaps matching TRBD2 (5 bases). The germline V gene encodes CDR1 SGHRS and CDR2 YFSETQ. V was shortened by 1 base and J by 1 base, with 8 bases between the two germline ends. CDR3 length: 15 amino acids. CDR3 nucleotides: TGCGCCAGCAGCTTGTTCCGGGGGAACACCGGGGAGCTGTTTTTT. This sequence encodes CASSLFRGNTGELFF. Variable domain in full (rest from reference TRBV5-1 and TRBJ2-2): KAGVTQTPRYLIKTRGQQVTLSCSPISGHRSVSWYQQTPGQGLQFLFEYFSETQRNKGNFPGRFSGRQFSNSRSEMNVSTLELGDSALYLCASSLFRGNTGELFFGEGSRLTVL.

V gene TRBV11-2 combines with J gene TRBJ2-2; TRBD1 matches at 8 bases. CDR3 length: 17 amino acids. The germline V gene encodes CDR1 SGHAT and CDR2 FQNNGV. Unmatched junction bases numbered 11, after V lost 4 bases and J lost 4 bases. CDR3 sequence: CASSSQVRGHSTGELFF. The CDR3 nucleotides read TGTGCCAGCAGCTCCCAGGTCAGGGGGCATAGCACCGGGGAGCTGTTTTTT.

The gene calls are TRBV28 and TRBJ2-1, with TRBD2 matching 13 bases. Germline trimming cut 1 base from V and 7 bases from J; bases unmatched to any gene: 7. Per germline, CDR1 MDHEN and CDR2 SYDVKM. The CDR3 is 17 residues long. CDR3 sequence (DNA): TGTGCCAGCAGTTTATCCCGGACTAGCGGGAGTAATAATGAGCAGTTCTTC. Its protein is CASSLSRTSGSNNEQFF.

CDR3 protein: CASSAQGPSTDTQYF. The CDR3 DNA reads as TGCGCCAGCAGCGCACAGGGCCCGAGCACAGATACGCAGTATTTT. The chain has TRBV5-1 and TRBJ2-3; possibly TRBD1 for D (6 bases). Germline CDR1 reads SGHRS; CDR2 reads YFSETQ. V lost 4 bases to trimming and J lost 0 bases, with 12 bases between them. The CDR3 is 15 residues long.

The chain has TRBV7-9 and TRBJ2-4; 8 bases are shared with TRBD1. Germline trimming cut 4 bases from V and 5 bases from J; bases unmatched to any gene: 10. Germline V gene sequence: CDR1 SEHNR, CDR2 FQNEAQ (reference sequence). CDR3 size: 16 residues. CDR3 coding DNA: TGTGCCAGCAGCTCATTAAAGACAGGGGCCCAAAACATTCAGTACTTC. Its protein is CASSSLKTGAQNIQYF.

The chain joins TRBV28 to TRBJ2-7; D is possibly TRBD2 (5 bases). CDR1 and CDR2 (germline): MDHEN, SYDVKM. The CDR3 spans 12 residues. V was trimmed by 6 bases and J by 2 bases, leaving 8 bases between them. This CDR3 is CASRRGPYEQYF. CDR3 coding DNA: TGTGCCAGCAGACGGGGTCCCTACGAGCAGTACTTC.

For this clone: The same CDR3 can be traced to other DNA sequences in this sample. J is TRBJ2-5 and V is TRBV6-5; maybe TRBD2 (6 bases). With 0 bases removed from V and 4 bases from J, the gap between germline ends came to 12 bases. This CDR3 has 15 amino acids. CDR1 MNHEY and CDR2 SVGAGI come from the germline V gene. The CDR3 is CASSYSTGGGETQYF. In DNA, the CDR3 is TGTGCCAGCAGTTACTCGACTGGGGGAGGAGAGACCCAGTACTTC.

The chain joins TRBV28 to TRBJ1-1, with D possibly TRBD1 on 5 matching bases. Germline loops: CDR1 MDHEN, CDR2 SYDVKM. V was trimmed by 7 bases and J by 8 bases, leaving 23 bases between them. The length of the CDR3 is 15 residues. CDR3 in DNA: TGTGCCAGCATCACGAGGGGTTTCCTTACGGGGGAAGCTTTCTTT. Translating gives CASITRGFLTGEAFF.

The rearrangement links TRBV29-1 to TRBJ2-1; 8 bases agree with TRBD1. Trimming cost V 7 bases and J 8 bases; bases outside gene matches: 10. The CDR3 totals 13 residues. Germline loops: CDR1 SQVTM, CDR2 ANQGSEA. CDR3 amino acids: CSATGTGIHEQFF. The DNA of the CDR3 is TGCAGCGCTACCGGGACAGGTATCCATGAGCAGTTCTTC.

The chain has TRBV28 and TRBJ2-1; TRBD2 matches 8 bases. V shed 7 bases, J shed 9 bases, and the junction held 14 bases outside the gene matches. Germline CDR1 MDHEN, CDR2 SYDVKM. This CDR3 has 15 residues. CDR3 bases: TGTGCCAGCACCCTTTTGAGCGGGAGTAATGCTGAGCAGTTCTTC. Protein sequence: CASTLLSGSNAEQFF.

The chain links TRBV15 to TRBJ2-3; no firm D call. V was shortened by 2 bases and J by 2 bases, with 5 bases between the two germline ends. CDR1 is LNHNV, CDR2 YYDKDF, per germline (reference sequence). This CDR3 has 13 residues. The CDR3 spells CATSRIPTDTQYF. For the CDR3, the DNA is TGTGCCACCAGCAGAATTCCCACAGATACGCAGTATTTT.

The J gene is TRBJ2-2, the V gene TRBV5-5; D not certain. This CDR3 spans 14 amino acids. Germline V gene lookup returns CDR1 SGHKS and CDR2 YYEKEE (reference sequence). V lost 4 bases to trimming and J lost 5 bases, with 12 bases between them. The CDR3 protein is CASSMETGTGELFF. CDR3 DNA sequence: TGTGCCAGCAGCATGGAGACCGGAACCGGGGAGCTGTTTTTT.

CDR3 loop: CASSPPQGRGTNEKLFF. In DNA, the CDR3 is TGTGCCAGCTCACCACCGCAGGGGCGCGGAACTAATGAAAAACTGTTTTTT. The V gene is TRBV18, the J gene TRBJ1-4, with D maybe TRBD1 (6 bases). The CDR3 extends over 17 amino acids. CDR1 is KGHSH and CDR2 is LQKENI in the germline V gene. Between the trimmed V and J ends, which lost 0 bases and 1 base, there was a span of 12 bases.

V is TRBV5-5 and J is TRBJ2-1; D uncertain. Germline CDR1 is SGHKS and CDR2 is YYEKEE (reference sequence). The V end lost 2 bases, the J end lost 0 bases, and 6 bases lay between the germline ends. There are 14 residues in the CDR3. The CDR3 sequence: CASSFLGSYNEQFF. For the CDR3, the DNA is TGTGCCAGCAGCTTTCTAGGCTCCTACAATGAGCAGTTCTTC.

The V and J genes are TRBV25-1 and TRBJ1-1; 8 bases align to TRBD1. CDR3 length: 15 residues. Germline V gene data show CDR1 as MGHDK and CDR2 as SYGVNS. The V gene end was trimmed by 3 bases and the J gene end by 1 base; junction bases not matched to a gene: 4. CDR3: CASSDVGTGNTEAFF. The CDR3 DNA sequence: TGTGCCAGCAGTGATGTAGGGACAGGGAACACTGAAGCTTTCTTT.

The chain's CDR3 is CASSLSTSGSQETQYF. The DNA for the CDR3 is TGTGCCAGCAGCTTATCGACTAGCGGGAGCCAAGAGACCCAGTACTTC. The chain combines TRBV7-6 with TRBJ2-5, with 12 bases that match TRBD2. J lost 1 base, V lost 2 bases, and 2 bases had no gene match. Germline V gene lookup returns CDR1 SGHVS and CDR2 FNYEAQ. The CDR3 contains 16 residues.

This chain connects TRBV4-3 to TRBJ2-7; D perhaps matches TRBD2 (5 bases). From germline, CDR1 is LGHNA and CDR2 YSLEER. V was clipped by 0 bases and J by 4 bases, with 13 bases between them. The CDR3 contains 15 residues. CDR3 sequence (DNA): TGCGCCAGCAGCCAAGATCTCCGGGAAGGGTACGAGCAGTACTTC. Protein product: CASSQDLREGYEQYF.